The rows below give T cell receptor beta chains drawn from one sample of a study of T cell responses to AZD1222 COVID-19 vaccine. Measured with immunoSEQ multiplex PCR; TCRdb has only the in-frame clones, and not every one. The table lists approximately 75,000 clones, over 75% of them singletons. This sample comprised peripheral blood, obtained 28 days after the second AZD1222 dose. Receptors originate from an adult who received the AZD1222 COVID-19 vaccine. CDR3s include the opening cysteine and the closing phenylalanine or tryptophan. The D gene is left open where the match is weak. For some rows the clone size is stated as once, few or many, or as a class when expanded; others skip it.

clone_size,v_call,j_call,d_call,cdr3_aa,cdr3_nt
-,TRBV18,TRBJ2-1,TRBD2,CASSPPAGGPAGEQFF,TGTGCCAGCTCACCACCCGCGGGGGGCCCCGCAGGAGAGCAGTTCTTC
-,TRBV9,TRBJ2-1,TRBD2,CASSPNQAGNYNEQFF,TGTGCCAGCAGCCCCAACCAAGCGGGGAACTACAATGAGCAGTTCTTC
-,TRBV12-5,TRBJ1-1,-,CASGLGTEAFF,TGTGCTAGTGGTTTAGGAACAGAAGCTTTCTTT
-,TRBV11-2,TRBJ1-4,TRBD1,CASSSGGTGYEKLFF,TGTGCCAGCAGCTCCGGCGGGACAGGTTACGAAAAACTGTTTTTT
-,TRBV6-1,TRBJ1-2,-,CASSDWSGYTF,TGTGCCAGCAGTGATTGGTCTGGCTACACCTTC
once,TRBV28,TRBJ2-7,-,CASSISSYEQYF,TGTGCCAGCAGTATCTCCAGCTACGAGCAGTACTTC
-,TRBV5-1,TRBJ2-2,-,CASGRGTAGELFF,TGCGCCAGCGGCCGGGGGACAGCCGGGGAGCTGTTTTTT
-,TRBV6-5,TRBJ1-2,TRBD1,CASSSHWDRGGYTF,TGTGCCAGCAGTTCACACTGGGACAGGGGTGGCTACACCTTC
-,TRBV18,TRBJ1-1,-,CASSPGAGRDTEAFF,TGTGCCAGCTCACCCGGCGCAGGGAGGGACACTGAAGCTTTCTTT
-,TRBV7-2,TRBJ1-1,-,CASSFNRAVNTEAFF,TGTGCCAGCAGCTTCAACAGGGCAGTGAACACTGAAGCTTTCTTT
-,TRBV7-9,TRBJ2-7,TRBD1,CASGGQGAYEQYF,TGTGCCAGCGGGGGACAGGGGGCCTACGAGCAGTACTTC
-,TRBV29-1,TRBJ1-1,-,CSVLTGKEAFF,TGCAGCGTGCTCACAGGGAAGGAAGCTTTCTTT
-,TRBV6-6,TRBJ1-1,TRBD1,CATRDSRKNTEAFF,TGTGCCACCCGGGACAGCCGGAAGAACACTGAAGCTTTCTTT
-,TRBV15,TRBJ1-2,-,CATSSKTSGYGYTF,TGTGCCACCAGCAGTAAGACCTCTGGCTATGGCTACACCTTC
-,TRBV12-5,TRBJ2-6,-,CASGPSGANVLTF,TGTGCTAGTGGTCCATCTGGGGCCAACGTCCTGACTTTC
-,TRBV12-3/TRBV12-4,TRBJ2-1,-,CASSRYNEQLF,TGTGCCAGCAGTCGTTACAATGAGCAGCTCTTC
-,TRBV4-3,TRBJ2-3,-,CASSQEPPDGTDTQYF,TGCGCCAGCAGCCAAGAACCGCCCGATGGCACAGATACGCAGTATTTT
once,TRBV5-1,TRBJ2-1,TRBD1,CASSGSGTGRNEQFF,TGCGCCAGCAGCGGATCCGGGACAGGGAGGAATGAGCAGTTCTTC
once,TRBV5-1,TRBJ1-2,-,CASSLGNGGYGYTF,TGCGCCAGCAGCTTGGGGAACGGTGGGTATGGCTACACCTTC
-,TRBV18,TRBJ2-7,-,CASSPVLDNYEQYF,TGTGCCAGCTCACCAGTCCTCGATAATTACGAGCAGTACTTC